The next 17 T cell receptor beta chains were all read from a single sample in a study of OX40 agonist ivuxolimab in advanced cancers. The assay was immunoSEQ multiplex PCR, and TCRdb's table has in-frame clones only and misses some. The sample includes about 75,000 clones, about 88% of them seen just once. Sequenced here: CD4+ or CD8+ T cells sorted from blood, sampled in a trial of the OX40 agonist ivuxolimab. The receptor source for this set is an adult with an advanced solid tumor such as melanoma, head and neck, liver or kidney cancer.

The CDR3: CASSETYEQYF. The CDR3 bases are TGTGCCAGCAGTGAGACCTACGAGCAGTACTTC. This sequence joins TRBV2 and TRBJ2-7; D call uncertain. The CDR3 is made up of 11 amino acids. V lost 3 bases to trimming and J lost 2 bases, with 2 bases between them. Per the germline V gene, CDR1 is SNHLY and CDR2 is FYNNEI. The full variable domain, completed using reference TRBV2 and TRBJ2-7, is EPEVTQTPSHQVTQMGQEVILRCVPISNHLYFYWYRQILGQKVEFLVSFYNNEISEKSEIFDDQFSVERPDGSNFTLKIRSTKLEDSAMYFCASSETYEQYFGPGTRLTVT.

The chain employs TRBV28 and TRBJ2-5; D perhaps matches TRBD1 (5 bases). Germline loops: CDR1 MDHEN, CDR2 SYDVKM. This CDR3 contains 14 residues. The ends were cut back, 7 bases at V and 8 bases at J, with 20 bases in the middle. The CDR3: CASTILGAGSTQYF. As DNA, the CDR3 is TGTGCCAGCACTATTTTAGGGGCAGGGTCAACCCAGTACTTC.

This clone was counted a single time. The rearrangement links TRBV7-9 to TRBJ2-2; 7 bases line up with TRBD2. The CDR3 spans 16 residues. Germline CDR1 SEHNR, CDR2 FQNEAQ (reference sequence). The CDR3: CVPSSPTSEPKGELFF. CDR3 sequence (DNA): TGTGTTCCCAGCTCCCCCACTAGCGAGCCCAAGGGGGAGCTGTTTTTT.

DNA for the CDR3: TGCGCCAGCAGCGGGATGACAGGGGCAGAGACCCAGTACTTC. It is translated as CASSGMTGAETQYF. This rearrangement joins TRBV5-1 to TRBJ2-5, with 8 bases that match TRBD1. V shed 4 bases, J shed 4 bases, and the junction held 6 bases outside the gene matches. Germline V gives CDR1 SGHRS, CDR2 YFSETQ. The CDR3 sequence is 14 residues long.

The chain links TRBV6-5 to TRBJ1-5, with TRBD1 identical over 7 bases. Germline V gene sequence: CDR1 MNHEY, CDR2 SVGAGI. V gave up 6 bases and J gave up 7 bases; unmatched junction bases: 9. CDR3 length equals 14 residues. CDR3 sequence (DNA): TGTGCCAGCAGCCCCAGGGGGGGGTGGCAGCCCCAGCATTTT. Translating it yields CASSPRGGWQPQHF.

The chain couples TRBV29-1 to TRBJ2-2; D unresolved. CDR1 is SQVTM, CDR2 ANQGSEA, per germline. Trimming removed 3 bases at V and 7 bases at J, with 9 bases between. CDR3 size: 12 residues. In DNA, the CDR3 is TGCAGCGTTGAGAGGTATAACGGGGAGCTGTTTTTT. It specifies CSVERYNGELFF.

This chain uses TRBV30 with TRBJ1-5; D possibly corresponds to TRBD1 (5 bases). Between the trimmed V and J ends, which lost 4 bases and 4 bases, there was a span of 17 bases. The CDR3 is 15 amino acids. Germline V gene data show CDR1 as GTSNPN and CDR2 as SVGIG (reference sequence). CDR3 protein: CAWTSGQGLNQPQHF. CDR3 DNA sequence: TGTGCCTGGACGTCAGGCCAGGGATTGAATCAGCCCCAGCATTTT.

J is TRBJ2-3 and V is TRBV25-1, with D unclear. V was cut by 6 bases and J by 2 bases, with 18 bases left in between. The germline V gene has CDR1 MGHDK and CDR2 SYGVNS. The CDR3 loop spans 16 amino acids. CDR3 coding DNA: TGTGCCAGCAGCCGCGCCTCGGGTAGTCACACAGATACGCAGTATTTT. Protein product: CASSRASGSHTDTQYF.

The V gene is TRBV18, the J gene TRBJ1-1; tentative D call: TRBD1 (5 bases). From germline, CDR1 is KGHSH and CDR2 LQKENI. Trimming removed 8 bases from V and 2 bases from J, with 18 bases in between. The CDR3 has 15 amino acids. CDR3 in DNA: TGTGCCAGCCAGGAAATGGGGGAAGGTAACACTGAAGCTTTCTTT. Its translation is CASQEMGEGNTEAFF.

The rearrangement uses TRBV5-1 and TRBJ1-3; tentatively, D is TRBD1 (5 bases). The ends were cut back, 4 bases at V and 0 bases at J, with 11 bases in the middle. Germline CDR1 is SGHRS and CDR2 is YFSETQ. CDR3 length: 15 amino acids. In DNA, the CDR3 is TGCGCCAGCAGCCCGACAGCTCTCTCTGGAAACACCATATATTTT. This translates into CASSPTALSGNTIYF.

The chain joins TRBV2 to TRBJ1-4, with a tentative D call TRBD1 (5 bases). There are 15 residues in the CDR3. Germline loops: CDR1 SNHLY, CDR2 FYNNEI. The ends were cut back, 5 bases at V and 4 bases at J, with 14 bases in the middle. CDR3 in amino acids: CASSFLTGVNEKLFF. The CDR3, as DNA: TGTGCCAGCAGTTTCCTAACAGGAGTTAATGAAAAACTGTTTTTT. The complete variable domain, with remaining parts taken from reference TRBV2 and TRBJ1-4, reads EPEVTQTPSHQVTQMGQEVILRCVPISNHLYFYWYRQILGQKVEFLVSFYNNEISEKSEIFDDQFSVERPDGSNFTLKIRSTKLEDSAMYFCASSFLTGVNEKLFFGSGTQLSVL.

V and J are TRBV29-1 and TRBJ2-7; TRBD1 matches at 9 bases. This CDR3 is 14 amino acids long. CDR1 is SQVTM and CDR2 is ANQGSEA in the germline V gene. V dropped 4 bases and J dropped 7; count of bases not matched to a gene: 11. CDR3 DNA: TGCAGCGTTGCCACCCCGGGACAGGGAGGAGAGCAGTACTTC. Amino acids: CSVATPGQGGEQYF.

J is TRBJ2-3 and V is TRBV5-1; TRBD2 matches at 10 bases. This CDR3 has 16 amino acids. CDR1 and CDR2 (germline): SGHRS, YFSETQ. After removal of 0 bases from V and 7 bases from J, the junction contained 8 bases not matched to a gene. The CDR3 reads CASSLVGLAEENTQYF. CDR3 nucleotide sequence: TGCGCCAGCAGCTTGGTCGGACTAGCGGAAGAGAATACGCAGTATTTT.

The rearrangement joins TRBV18 to TRBJ2-5, with 11 positions matching TRBD2. V was clipped by 6 bases and J by 5 bases; unmatched bases: 14. This CDR3 region has 17 residues. The germline CDR1 and CDR2 sequences are KGHSH and LQKENI. CDR3 residues: CASSRRGTSGRDETQYF. As DNA, the CDR3 is TGTGCCAGCTCCCGCAGGGGCACTAGCGGGAGAGATGAGACCCAGTACTTC.

V usage is TRBV29-1 and J usage is TRBJ2-3; D gene uncertain. V was clipped by 7 bases and J by 2 bases, with 10 bases between them. The CDR3 runs 12 residues. Germline V gene sequence: CDR1 SQVTM, CDR2 ANQGSEA. The CDR3 sequence is CSGAPPTDTQYF. CDR3 DNA sequence: TGCAGCGGGGCTCCCCCCACAGATACGCAGTATTTT.

This clone has just one count. V is TRBV7-9 and J is TRBJ2-7; D remains ambiguous. The CDR3 has 13 residues. V was shortened by 2 bases and J by 2 bases, with 7 bases between the two germline ends. In germline, CDR1 is SEHNR, CDR2 FQNEAQ (reference sequence). CDR3 amino acids: CASSLPPPYEQYF. The CDR3 bases are TGTGCCAGCAGCTTACCGCCCCCCTACGAGCAGTACTTC.

This clone has more than one count but fewer than ten. This chain links TRBV5-1 with TRBJ1-2; 8 bases map to TRBD1. The CDR3 totals 14 residues. Germline V gene data show CDR1 as SGHRS and CDR2 as YFSETQ. J gave up 6 bases and V 5 bases, and 9 bases lay outside the gene matches. CDR3 loop: CASRHDRGGDGYTF. CDR3 DNA sequence: TGCGCCAGCAGGCATGACAGGGGAGGCGATGGCTACACCTTC.